This TCR beta chain was retrieved from a study of cytomegalovirus exposure and HLA in healthy donors. Turning to this clone: Its target is unknown.

The PCR made use of 60 Vbeta and 13 Jbeta primers. Data came from immunoSEQ multiplex PCR; TCRdb stores just in-frame clones and leaves some out. Its clone listing holds 100,000 to 150,000 clones. Study-level findings and limits: Follow-up analysis later connected one missense variant in DCLRE1C with trimming of TCR beta V- and J-genes.

The sample taken for sequencing was PBMCs. This clonotype originated in a middle-aged woman in good health and CMV-seronegative.

The CDR3 spells CASSIGGLGIYEQYF. The CDR3 nucleotides read TGTGCCAGTAGTATAGGGGGACTAGGTATCTACGAGCAGTACTTC. This sequence joins TRBV19 and TRBJ2-7; TRBD2 matches 8 bases. CDR3 size: 15 residues. The junction had 5 bases not matched to a gene; V was cut back by 1 base and J by 3 bases. From germline, CDR1 is LNHDA and CDR2 SQIVND (reference sequence).